This TCR beta chain came from a study of T cells expressing NK-cell markers. In the case of this clonotype: As yet, its antigen is unknown.

Germline loops: CDR1 SNHLY, CDR2 FYNNEI. The CDR3 is 13 amino acids. No DNA is given; TCRdb re-called the 5' RACE reads and lists each CDR3 protein once. This sample's table has 550,000 to 600,000 distinct CDR3 sequences. Notes on the study in general: Leadership of the CD3+CD56-NKG2C+ fraction also belonged to these clonotypes in four donors.

V usage is TRBV2 and J usage is TRBJ1-3. The TCR sequence derives from a man between 18 and 35 years old in good health. The source material was blood T cells: a sorted CD56 or NKG2C T cell subset, CD4+ or CD8+ T cells, or bulk PBMC T cells (not recorded which). Here the CDR3 reads CASSDISGNTIYF.